These 20 T cell receptor beta chains were all obtained from the same sample, sequenced in a study of T-cell memory formation after mild COVID-19. TCRdb independently ran MiXCR on the 5' RACE reads; one entry per CDR3 protein. The profile shows about 400,000 distinct CDR3 sequences, 20% to 30% of them singletons. Specimen: PBMCs or a T cell subset sorted from them (not recorded which). These receptors were obtained from an adult woman who had mild COVID-19 (a few samples of this study predate the infection). Cell type and time point are not known.

The V and J genes are TRBV7-9 and TRBJ2-1, with a tentative D call TRBD1 (5 bases). The CDR3 consists of 15 residues. Germline V gene data show CDR1 as SEHNR and CDR2 as FQNEAQ (reference sequence). The V end was cut by 5 bases, the J end by 5 bases, with 16 bases between. For the CDR3, the DNA is TGTGCCAGCAGCACCCCTCTGACAGAAGACAATGAGCAGTTCTTC. Amino acids: CASSTPLTEDNEQFF.

The table lists this clonotype with a count of one. The chain links TRBV19 to TRBJ1-2; D gene unclear. The length of the CDR3 is 16 residues. Germline V lookup: CDR1 LNHDA, CDR2 SQIVND (reference sequence). The ends were cut back, 2 bases at V and 0 bases at J, with 13 bases in the middle. CDR3 DNA: TGTGCCAGTAGTATACTCCCACAGCGAGCTAACTATGGCTACACCTTC. Its translation is CASSILPQRANYGYTF.

The rearrangement joins TRBV5-1 to TRBJ1-2; D is unclear. Trimming removed 0 bases at V and 3 bases at J, with 12 bases between. The CDR3 covers 15 residues. Germline CDR1 and CDR2: SGHRS and YFSETQ. The CDR3 coding sequence is TGCGCCAGCAGCTTGGGGGTCATGGGTGACTATGGCTACACCTTC. This codes for CASSLGVMGDYGYTF.

This clonotype was seen more than once but under ten times. J is TRBJ1-1 and V is TRBV10-3, with 8 bases that match TRBD1. Losses at the gene ends were 2 bases for V and 2 bases for J; bases not matched to a gene: 4. Germline-derived CDR1 and CDR2 are ENHRY and SYGVKD. The CDR3 has 15 residues. CDR3 sequence (DNA): TGTGCCATCAGTGAGCCCGGACAGGGAAACACTGAAGCTTTCTTT. It encodes CAISEPGQGNTEAFF.

In its sample, this clonotype was seen a few times. This chain uses TRBV12-3 or TRBV12-4 with TRBJ2-7; the match to TRBD2 covers 7 bases. Losses at the gene ends were 2 bases for V and 6 bases for J; bases not matched to a gene: 1. The CDR3 is made up of 12 amino acids. CDR3 DNA sequence: TGTGCCAGCAGTTTAAGCGGGGCCGAGCAGTACTTC. This codes for CASSLSGAEQYF.

This chain links TRBV6-5 with TRBJ2-1, with 8 bases aligning to TRBD2. The CDR3 consists of 16 residues. Germline V lookup: CDR1 MNHEY, CDR2 SVGAGI. The trim removed 5 bases at V and 0 bases at J, leaving 6 bases unmatched. The CDR3 DNA reads as TGTGCCAGCAGTACCGGACTAGCCGGCTCCTACAATGAGCAGTTCTTC. Translating gives CASSTGLAGSYNEQFF.

This chain links TRBV29-1 with TRBJ1-1, with no clear D. The germline CDR1 and CDR2 sequences are SQVTM and ANQGSEA. The CDR3 consists of 12 residues. With 6 bases removed from V and 4 bases from J, the gap between germline ends came to 12 bases. The CDR3 sequence is CSVPQGGTEAFF. In DNA, the CDR3 is TGCAGCGTACCCCAAGGAGGCACTGAAGCTTTCTTT.

The CDR3 sequence is CASRLDRGPQPQHF. CDR3 coding DNA: TGTGCCAGCAGACTCGACAGGGGGCCACAGCCCCAGCATTTT. V gene TRBV12-3 or TRBV12-4 combines with J gene TRBJ1-5; 10 nucleotides line up with TRBD1. This CDR3 has 14 residues. Losses at the gene ends were 6 bases for V and 7 bases for J; bases not matched to a gene: 6.

This clonotype showed up many times. The chain joins TRBV7-9 to TRBJ2-5; no definite D call. Between the trimmed V and J ends, which lost 5 bases and 4 bases, there was a span of 11 bases. Germline-derived CDR1 and CDR2 are SEHNR and FQNEAQ (reference sequence). This CDR3 has 13 residues. The chain's CDR3 is CASSPSPRETQYF. CDR3 bases: TGTGCCAGCAGCCCCTCCCCCAGAGAGACCCAGTACTTC.

This chain joins TRBV7-9 and TRBJ1-2; D is possibly TRBD1 (5 bases). The germline V gene encodes CDR1 SEHNR and CDR2 FQNEAQ (reference sequence). Trimming left V 4 bases short and J 4 bases short, with 13 bases between. This CDR3 is 14 amino acids long. CDR3 loop: CASSSSGTSYGYTF. In DNA, the CDR3 is TGTGCCAGCAGCTCATCCGGGACCTCCTATGGCTACACCTTC. Full variable domain (rest looked up from reference TRBV7-9 and TRBJ1-2): DTGVSQNPRHKITKRGQNVTFRCDPISEHNRLYWYRQTLGQGPEFLTYFQNEAQLEKSRLLSDRFSAERPKGSFSTLEIQRTEQGDSAMYLCASSSSGTSYGYTFGSGTRLTVV.

This clonotype occurred a few times. The V and J genes are TRBV27 and TRBJ2-7, with D perhaps matching TRBD2 (6 bases). This CDR3 is built from 14 residues. Trimming shortened V by 2 bases and J by 3 bases, and 11 bases separated the two germline ends. Germline CDR1 reads MNHEY; CDR2 reads SMNVEV (reference sequence). Written as DNA, the CDR3 is TGTGCCAGCAGTTTAAGTTTCGGGGGCTACGAGCAGTACTTC. It yields the protein CASSLSFGGYEQYF.

This chain connects TRBV20-1 to TRBJ2-5, with 8 bases identical to TRBD2. The germline V gene encodes CDR1 DFQATT and CDR2 SNEGSKA (reference sequence). The V gene end was trimmed by 0 bases and the J gene end by 2 bases; junction bases not matched to a gene: 11. The CDR3 sequence is 17 residues long. CDR3 sequence reads: CSARDRIVSGGQETQYF. The CDR3 DNA reads as TGCAGTGCTAGAGATCGGATTGTGTCGGGGGGGCAAGAGACCCAGTACTTC.

CDR3 in amino acids: CASSQDSGQKDAFF. CDR3 coding DNA: TGCGCCAGCAGCCAAGATAGCGGTCAGAAGGACGCTTTCTTT. This chain connects TRBV4-1 to TRBJ1-1, with unresolved D. Germline CDR1 reads MGHRA; CDR2 reads YSYEKL. CDR3 length: 14 residues. The V end was cut by 0 bases, the J end by 11 bases, with 16 bases between.

In this sample, this clonotype turned up a few times. The chain carries TRBV15 and TRBJ1-1, with 7 bases that match TRBD1. J was trimmed by 8 bases and V by 6 bases; bases with no gene match: 12. CDR3 length equals 14 residues. CDR1 LNHNV and CDR2 YYDKDF come from the germline V gene (reference sequence). The chain's CDR3 is CATRGGGAGPEAFF. In DNA, the CDR3 is TGTGCCACCAGGGGAGGGGGCGCGGGTCCCGAAGCTTTCTTT.

The V and J genes are TRBV6-6 and TRBJ1-2; 7 bases align to TRBD1. Per germline, CDR1 MNHNY and CDR2 SVGAGI (reference sequence). This CDR3 has 14 amino acids. Trimming cost V 8 bases and J 8 bases; bases outside gene matches: 14. Written as DNA, the CDR3 is TGTGCCAGCCTCCCCCAGGGGGTTAGAGGCGGCTACACCTTC. Translating it yields CASLPQGVRGGYTF.

The V gene is TRBV13, the J gene TRBJ2-3; D is tentatively TRBD1 or TRBD2 (5 bases each). Trimming shortened V by 4 bases and J by 6 bases, and 26 bases separated the two germline ends. This CDR3 is built from 18 residues. The germline gives CDR1 PRHDT, CDR2 FYEKMQ (reference sequence). For the CDR3, the DNA is TGTGCCAGCAGCTCACGGGACCCAGTTATAACTGGGATTGATACGCAGTATTTT. Residues: CASSSRDPVITGIDTQYF.

V gene TRBV7-9 combines with J gene TRBJ2-2; 10 nucleotides agree with TRBD2. V gave up 3 bases and J gave up 6 bases; unmatched junction bases: 10. The CDR3 runs 17 residues. CDR1 and CDR2 (germline): SEHNR, FQNEAQ (reference sequence). The CDR3 reads CASSFDPPLAGAGELFF. In nucleotides, the CDR3 is TGTGCCAGCAGCTTCGACCCCCCCCTAGCGGGGGCCGGGGAGCTGTTTTTT.

This clonotype showed up just a few times. CDR3 loop: CASSVDSSNSPLHF. CDR3 nucleotides: TGTGCCAGCAGCGTAGATTCGAGTAATTCACCCCTCCACTTT. The rearrangement uses TRBV9 and TRBJ1-6; D ambiguous. V lost 0 bases and J 6 bases, leaving 7 bases between the germline ends. There are 14 residues in the CDR3. The germline CDR1 and CDR2 sequences are SGDLS and YYNGEE.

This clonotype showed up just a few times. The chain combines TRBV29-1 with TRBJ2-3; D call uncertain. The CDR3 length is 14 residues. V was clipped by 7 bases and J by 5 bases, with 19 bases between them. The germline gives CDR1 SQVTM, CDR2 ANQGSEA. This chain's CDR3 is CSAEIGQSEDTQYF. In DNA, the CDR3 is TGCAGCGCTGAGATCGGGCAAAGCGAAGATACGCAGTATTTT.

This clonotype came up many times. This chain joins TRBV20-1 and TRBJ2-5; D gene unclear. Trimming cost V 0 bases and J 7 bases, with 6 bases left between them. The CDR3 has 11 amino acids. Germline CDR1 and CDR2: DFQATT and SNEGSKA (reference sequence). DNA for the CDR3: TGCAGTGCTAGAGAAAGTCTGACCCAGTACTTC. Its protein product is CSARESLTQYF.